The 8 T cell receptor beta chains reported below all come from one sample, sequenced in a study of cytomegalovirus exposure and HLA in healthy donors. 13 Jbeta primers and 60 Vbeta primers were used for the PCR. Data came from immunoSEQ multiplex PCR; TCRdb stores just in-frame clones and leaves some out. The sample lists some 100,000 clones, 77% occurring once. The sample taken for sequencing was PBMCs. Source of these receptors: a middle-aged man in good health and CMV-seropositive.

The chain uses TRBV27 and TRBJ2-2, with D possibly matching TRBD2 (7 bases). CDR1 and CDR2 from the germline V gene are MNHEY and SMNVEV (reference sequence). Trimming left V 7 bases short and J 0 bases short, with 9 bases between. The CDR3 covers 14 residues. CDR3 sequence: CASMGGPNTGELFF. CDR3 nucleotides: TGTGCCAGCATGGGGGGGCCGAACACCGGGGAGCTGTTTTTT.

The chain carries TRBV9 and TRBJ2-7, with D possibly matching TRBD2 (5 bases). The V gene's germline CDR1 is SGDLS and CDR2 YYNGEE. The CDR3 has 14 residues. The ends were cut back, 4 bases at V and 2 bases at J, with 13 bases in the middle. CDR3 DNA sequence: TGTGCCAGCAGCTCTCGGACTGGAACCTACGAGCAGTACTTC. Translating gives CASSSRTGTYEQYF.

The rearrangement links TRBV10-1 to TRBJ2-1; 10 bases agree with TRBD2. The CDR3 runs to 16 residues. Trimming at V came to 1 base and at J to 2 bases, leaving 2 bases not matched to a gene. Germline V lookup: CDR1 WNHNN, CDR2 SYGVQD (reference sequence). CDR3 protein: CASSEFSGGTYNEQFF. The CDR3 nucleotides read TGCGCCAGCAGTGAGTTTAGCGGGGGGACCTACAATGAGCAGTTCTTC.

The chain joins TRBV5-4 to TRBJ1-3; 9 bases match TRBD1. V gave up 3 bases and J gave up 0 bases; unmatched junction bases: 10. Germline assignment: CDR1 SGHNT and CDR2 YYREEE (reference sequence). The CDR3 runs 18 residues. The CDR3 sequence: CASSYWGQGITSGNTIYF. DNA of the CDR3: TGTGCCAGCAGCTACTGGGGACAGGGAATAACCTCTGGAAACACCATATATTTT.

The genes are TRBV28 and TRBJ1-5; a possible D gene is TRBD1 (6 bases). The germline V and J ends were trimmed by 6 bases and 7 bases, with 13 bases remaining between them. The V gene's germline CDR1 is MDHEN and CDR2 SYDVKM. The CDR3 has 13 residues. CDR3 loop: CASSSQGSQPQHF. The CDR3 DNA reads TGTGCCAGCAGCAGTCAGGGGAGCCAGCCCCAGCATTTT.

The rearrangement uses TRBV5-6 and TRBJ2-5; 8 nucleotides match TRBD1. CDR1 SGHDT and CDR2 YYEEEE come from the germline V gene. The CDR3 covers 14 residues. Trimming removed 1 base from V and 5 bases from J; junction bases left unmatched: 4. CDR3 sequence (DNA): TGTGCCAGCAGCTTGCCAGGGGGCATCGAGACCCAGTACTTC. It encodes CASSLPGGIETQYF.

The rearrangement uses TRBV9 and TRBJ1-1; TRBD1 aligns across 8 bases. Germline CDR1 is SGDLS and CDR2 is YYNGEE. The CDR3 covers 14 residues. V shed 8 bases and J 0 bases; nucleotides not matched to a gene: 6. For the CDR3, the DNA is TGTGCCAGTGGGACAGGCGGTCTGAACACTGAAGCTTTCTTT. This encodes CASGTGGLNTEAFF.

This clone was seen more than once but under ten times. The gene calls are TRBV5-5 and TRBJ1-4; 7 bases map to TRBD1. Germline V gene lookup returns CDR1 SGHKS and CDR2 YYEKEE (reference sequence). The junction had 3 bases not matched to a gene; V was cut back by 2 bases and J by 8 bases. The CDR3 runs to 13 residues. CDR3 region: CASSFGTEEKLFF. CDR3 coding DNA: TGTGCCAGCAGCTTTGGGACAGAAGAAAAACTGTTTTTT.